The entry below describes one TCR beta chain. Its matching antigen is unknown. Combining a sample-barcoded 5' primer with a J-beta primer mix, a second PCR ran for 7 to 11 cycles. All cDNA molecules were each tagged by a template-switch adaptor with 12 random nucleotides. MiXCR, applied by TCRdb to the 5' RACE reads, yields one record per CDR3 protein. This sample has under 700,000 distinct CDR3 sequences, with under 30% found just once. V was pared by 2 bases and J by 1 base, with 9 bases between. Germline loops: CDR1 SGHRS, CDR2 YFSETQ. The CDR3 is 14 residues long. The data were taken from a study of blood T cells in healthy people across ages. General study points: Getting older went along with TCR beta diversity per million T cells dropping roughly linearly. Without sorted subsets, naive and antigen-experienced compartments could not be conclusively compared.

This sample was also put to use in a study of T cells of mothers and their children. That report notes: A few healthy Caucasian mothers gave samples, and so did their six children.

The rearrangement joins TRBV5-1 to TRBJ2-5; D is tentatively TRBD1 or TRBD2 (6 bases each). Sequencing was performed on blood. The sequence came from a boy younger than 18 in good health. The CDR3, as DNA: TGCGCCAGCAGCTTCAGGGGACTCCAAGAGACCCAGTACTTC. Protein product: CASSFRGLQETQYF.